These T cell receptor beta chains were read from a single sample in a study of cytomegalovirus exposure and HLA in healthy donors. TCRdb's copy holds only in-frame clones and misses some; the assay was immunoSEQ multiplex PCR. The table has under 200,000 clones, approximately 77% seen once. Sequenced: PBMCs. The receptors come from a male donor in good health and CMV-seropositive. CDR3s include the opening cysteine and the closing phenylalanine or tryptophan. A D gene is named only where the DNA matches it firmly. The listing skips clone size in some rows; elsewhere it reads once, few, many or a size class.

v_gene: TRBV7-3
d_gene: -
j_gene: TRBJ1-5
abundance: few
CDR3aa: CASSSRGCHQPQHF
CDR3nt: TGTGCCAGCAGCTCGAGGGGGTGTCATCAGCCCCAGCATTTT

v_gene: TRBV6-1
d_gene: -
j_gene: TRBJ2-7
abundance: -
CDR3aa: CASSERELGYEQHF
CDR3nt: TGTGCCAGCAGTGAGCGGGAACTGGGCTACGAGCAGCACTTC

v_gene: TRBV2
d_gene: -
j_gene: TRBJ1-2
abundance: once
CDR3aa: CASSSLGSYYGYTF
CDR3nt: TGTGCCAGCAGTTCCCTCGGGAGTTATTATGGCTACACCTTC

v_gene: TRBV7-2
d_gene: -
j_gene: TRBJ2-7
abundance: -
CDR3aa: CASGLGASYEQYF
CDR3nt: TGTGCCAGCGGTCTGGGGGCGTCCTACGAGCAGTACTTC

v_gene: TRBV6-5
d_gene: -
j_gene: TRBJ1-5
abundance: -
CDR3aa: CASTPYDRFNQPQHF
CDR3nt: TGTGCCAGCACCCCCTACGACAGGTTCAATCAGCCCCAGCATTTT

v_gene: TRBV12-5
d_gene: -
j_gene: TRBJ1-1
abundance: -
CDR3aa: CASVLQALNTEAFF
CDR3nt: TGTGCTAGTGTCCTACAGGCCTTGAACACTGAAGCTTTCTTT

v_gene: TRBV6-5
d_gene: -
j_gene: TRBJ1-2
abundance: few
CDR3aa: CASSRTATNYGYTF
CDR3nt: TGTGCCAGCAGTAGGACAGCTACTAACTATGGCTACACCTTC

v_gene: TRBV27
d_gene: -
j_gene: TRBJ1-2
abundance: -
CDR3aa: CASRGQGREGYGYTF
CDR3nt: TGTGCCAGCCGGGGTCAGGGGCGTGAGGGCTATGGCTACACCTTC

v_gene: TRBV6-5
d_gene: -
j_gene: TRBJ2-6
abundance: few
CDR3aa: CASSPSTSGANVLTF
CDR3nt: TGTGCCAGCAGTCCTAGTACCTCTGGGGCCAACGTCCTGACTTTC

v_gene: TRBV5-4
d_gene: TRBD2
j_gene: TRBJ2-7
abundance: once
CDR3aa: CASSTGLVQAEQYF
CDR3nt: TGTGCCAGCAGCACCGGACTAGTCCAAGCCGAGCAGTACTTC

v_gene: TRBV6-5
d_gene: -
j_gene: TRBJ2-7
abundance: -
CDR3aa: CASSYGPTSSYEQYF
CDR3nt: TGTGCCAGCAGTTACGGTCCGACTAGTTCCTACGAGCAGTACTTC

v_gene: TRBV6-5
d_gene: -
j_gene: TRBJ1-3
abundance: few
CDR3aa: CASSTGSSGNTIYF
CDR3nt: TGTGCCAGCAGTACAGGGAGCTCTGGAAACACCATATATTTT

v_gene: TRBV7-2
d_gene: TRBD1
j_gene: TRBJ1-2
abundance: -
CDR3aa: CASSLERNRGYGYTF
CDR3nt: TGTGCCAGCAGCTTAGAAAGGAACAGGGGTTATGGCTACACCTTC

v_gene: TRBV6-1
d_gene: -
j_gene: TRBJ2-1
abundance: -
CDR3aa: CASERTDSINEQFF
CDR3nt: TGTGCCAGCGAAAGGACGGACAGTATCAATGAGCAGTTCTTC

v_gene: TRBV6-4
d_gene: TRBD2
j_gene: TRBJ2-3
abundance: -
CDR3aa: CASSELAGATDTQYF
CDR3nt: TGTGCCAGCAGTGAATTAGCGGGGGCAACAGATACGCAGTATTTT

v_gene: TRBV5-3
d_gene: -
j_gene: TRBJ1-5
abundance: once
CDR3aa: CARSWAPWWGNQPQHF
CDR3nt: TGTGCCAGAAGCTGGGCTCCCTGGTGGGGCAATCAGCCCCAGCATTTT

v_gene: TRBV30
d_gene: TRBD2
j_gene: TRBJ2-2
abundance: -
CDR3aa: CARSRGGGPNTGELFF
CDR3nt: TGTGCCCGATCCCGGGGGGGTGGTCCGAACACCGGGGAGCTGTTTTTT

v_gene: TRBV6-5
d_gene: TRBD2
j_gene: TRBJ2-2
abundance: -
CDR3aa: CAISGGANTGELFF
CDR3nt: TGTGCCATTTCTGGGGGGGCGAACACCGGGGAGCTGTTTTTT

v_gene: TRBV19
d_gene: -
j_gene: TRBJ2-6
abundance: few
CDR3aa: CASSIGANSGANVLTF
CDR3nt: TGTGCCAGTAGTATAGGCGCCAACTCTGGGGCCAACGTCCTGACTTTC

v_gene: TRBV7-8
d_gene: -
j_gene: TRBJ1-2
abundance: -
CDR3aa: CASEAISNYGYTF
CDR3nt: TGTGCCAGCGAGGCTATCTCTAACTATGGCTACACCTTC

v_gene: TRBV4-1
d_gene: -
j_gene: TRBJ1-4
abundance: few
CDR3aa: CASSLTGGSGKLFF
CDR3nt: TGCGCCAGCAGCCTTACCGGGGGGTCGGGAAAACTGTTTTTT

v_gene: TRBV25-1
d_gene: -
j_gene: TRBJ1-2
abundance: few
CDR3aa: CASSLYSMDKIYF
CDR3nt: TGTGCCAGCAGTCTCTATAGTATGGACAAGATTTACTTC

v_gene: TRBV6-1
d_gene: -
j_gene: TRBJ1-1
abundance: -
CDR3aa: CASSEQGRNTEAFF
CDR3nt: TGTGCCAGCAGTGAACAGGGAAGGAACACTGAAGCTTTCTTT

v_gene: TRBV9
d_gene: TRBD1
j_gene: TRBJ1-1
abundance: -
CDR3aa: CASSKPGQGATEAFF
CDR3nt: TGTGCCAGCAGCAAACCGGGACAGGGTGCGACTGAAGCTTTCTTT

v_gene: TRBV10-3
d_gene: -
j_gene: TRBJ1-2
abundance: few
CDR3aa: CAISENSPGDPYGYTF
CDR3nt: TGTGCCATCAGTGAGAATAGCCCAGGGGACCCCTATGGCTACACCTTC

v_gene: TRBV5-6
d_gene: -
j_gene: TRBJ2-3
abundance: -
CDR3aa: CASSLTGRGSDTQYF
CDR3nt: TGTGCCAGCAGCTTGACCGGCCGGGGTTCAGATACGCAGTATTTT

v_gene: TRBV18
d_gene: -
j_gene: TRBJ1-2
abundance: few
CDR3aa: CASSPLTGDSGNYGYTF
CDR3nt: TGTGCCAGCTCACCATTGACGGGGGACTCGGGAAACTATGGCTACACCTTC

v_gene: TRBV5-6
d_gene: TRBD1
j_gene: TRBJ1-4
abundance: few
CDR3aa: CASSGDRVEKLFF
CDR3nt: TGTGCCAGCAGCGGGGACAGGGTAGAGAAACTGTTTTTT

v_gene: TRBV5-6
d_gene: TRBD1
j_gene: TRBJ2-1
abundance: -
CDR3aa: CASSLDGRGWNEQFF
CDR3nt: TGTGCCAGCAGCTTAGACGGCAGGGGGTGGAATGAGCAGTTCTTC

v_gene: TRBV2
d_gene: -
j_gene: TRBJ2-5
abundance: -
CDR3aa: CAGRRGETQYF
CDR3nt: TGTGCAGGCAGGAGGGGAGAGACCCAGTACTTC

v_gene: TRBV15
d_gene: -
j_gene: TRBJ2-6
abundance: -
CDR3aa: CATSSSQIGANVLTF
CDR3nt: TGTGCCACCAGCAGTTCGCAGATAGGGGCCAACGTCCTGACTTTC

v_gene: TRBV5-1
d_gene: -
j_gene: TRBJ1-2
abundance: -
CDR3aa: CASSLDPGPNYGYTF
CDR3nt: TGCGCCAGCAGCTTGGACCCAGGGCCAAACTATGGCTACACCTTC

v_gene: TRBV9
d_gene: -
j_gene: TRBJ1-1
abundance: -
CDR3aa: CASSVVGGERDEAFF
CDR3nt: TGTGCCAGCAGCGTAGTCGGGGGAGAGAGGGATGAAGCTTTCTTT

v_gene: TRBV19
d_gene: -
j_gene: TRBJ1-2
abundance: once
CDR3aa: CASSIVGRGTSGYTF
CDR3nt: TGTGCCAGTAGTATAGTGGGGCGGGGCACCTCTGGCTACACCTTC

v_gene: TRBV7-9
d_gene: TRBD2
j_gene: TRBJ2-2
abundance: -
CDR3aa: CASSLGPAGGTGELFF
CDR3nt: TGTGCCAGCAGCCTGGGGCCCGCGGGAGGCACCGGGGAGCTGTTTTTT

v_gene: TRBV7-2
d_gene: TRBD2
j_gene: TRBJ2-3
abundance: -
CDR3aa: CASSLGTSGSLSTDTQYF
CDR3nt: TGTGCCAGCAGCTTAGGGACTAGCGGGTCCCTTAGCACAGATACGCAGTATTTT

v_gene: TRBV7-8
d_gene: -
j_gene: TRBJ2-7
abundance: -
CDR3aa: CASSLHRTYEQYF
CDR3nt: TGTGCCAGCAGCTTACACAGGACCTACGAGCAGTACTTC

v_gene: TRBV7-3
d_gene: -
j_gene: TRBJ2-3
abundance: -
CDR3aa: CASSLGRSTDTQYF
CDR3nt: TGTGCCAGCAGCTTGGGCCGTAGCACAGATACGCAGTATTTT

v_gene: TRBV5-1
d_gene: TRBD2
j_gene: TRBJ2-5
abundance: -
CDR3aa: CASSLEGSGGAETQYF
CDR3nt: TGCGCCAGCAGCTTGGAGGGTAGCGGGGGGGCGGAGACCCAGTACTTC

v_gene: TRBV2
d_gene: -
j_gene: TRBJ1-5
abundance: -
CDR3aa: CASSDRGWQPQHF
CDR3nt: TGTGCCAGCAGTGACAGGGGATGGCAGCCCCAGCATTTT

v_gene: TRBV19
d_gene: -
j_gene: TRBJ1-1
abundance: -
CDR3aa: CASTAITGPTEAFF
CDR3nt: TGTGCCAGTACCGCCATAACAGGGCCCACTGAAGCTTTCTTT

v_gene: TRBV9
d_gene: TRBD1
j_gene: TRBJ1-2
abundance: -
CDR3aa: CASSARDRGYGYTF
CDR3nt: TGTGCCAGCAGCGCCCGGGACAGAGGCTATGGCTACACCTTC

v_gene: TRBV5-1
d_gene: TRBD2
j_gene: TRBJ2-3
abundance: -
CDR3aa: CASSLAARGGDTQYF
CDR3nt: TGCGCCAGCAGCTTGGCGGCACGGGGGGGGGATACGCAGTATTTT

v_gene: TRBV11-2
d_gene: -
j_gene: TRBJ2-2
abundance: -
CDR3aa: CASSPGGYIGELFF
CDR3nt: TGTGCCAGCAGCCCAGGGGGGTATATCGGGGAGCTGTTTTTT

v_gene: TRBV19
d_gene: -
j_gene: TRBJ1-3
abundance: few
CDR3aa: CASKTASSGNTIYF
CDR3nt: TGTGCCAGTAAAACAGCCTCCTCTGGAAACACCATATATTTT

v_gene: TRBV2
d_gene: -
j_gene: TRBJ1-2
abundance: -
CDR3aa: CASRADSGYGYTF
CDR3nt: TGTGCCAGCAGGGCGGACAGCGGCTATGGCTACACCTTC

v_gene: TRBV4-2
d_gene: TRBD1
j_gene: TRBJ2-1
abundance: few
CDR3aa: CASSQDVGDRGSGGEQFF
CDR3nt: TGTGCCAGCAGCCAAGATGTCGGAGACAGGGGGAGCGGTGGTGAGCAGTTCTTC

v_gene: TRBV5-4
d_gene: -
j_gene: TRBJ2-3
abundance: -
CDR3aa: CASSFERWGTDTQYF
CDR3nt: TGTGCCAGCAGCTTTGAGCGGTGGGGCACAGATACGCAGTATTTT

v_gene: TRBV9
d_gene: TRBD2
j_gene: TRBJ2-1
abundance: -
CDR3aa: CASSVDSGAYNEQFF
CDR3nt: TGTGCCAGCAGCGTAGATAGCGGGGCCTACAATGAGCAGTTCTTC

v_gene: TRBV6-6
d_gene: TRBD2
j_gene: TRBJ2-3
abundance: -
CDR3aa: CASTGLAGGPRDTQYF
CDR3nt: TGTGCCAGCACGGGACTAGCGGGGGGGCCGAGAGATACGCAGTATTTT

v_gene: TRBV7-9
d_gene: -
j_gene: TRBJ1-2
abundance: -
CDR3aa: CASSYTDAGGDYGYTF
CDR3nt: TGTGCCAGCAGCTATACGGACGCCGGGGGTGACTATGGCTACACCTTC

v_gene: TRBV19
d_gene: TRBD1
j_gene: TRBJ1-4
abundance: -
CDR3aa: CASSPSPGQGIEKLFF
CDR3nt: TGTGCCAGTAGTCCATCCCCGGGACAGGGGATAGAAAAACTGTTTTTT

v_gene: TRBV7-8
d_gene: -
j_gene: TRBJ1-1
abundance: once
CDR3aa: CASSPGRAFF
CDR3nt: TGTGCCAGCAGCCCAGGCCGGGCTTTCTTT